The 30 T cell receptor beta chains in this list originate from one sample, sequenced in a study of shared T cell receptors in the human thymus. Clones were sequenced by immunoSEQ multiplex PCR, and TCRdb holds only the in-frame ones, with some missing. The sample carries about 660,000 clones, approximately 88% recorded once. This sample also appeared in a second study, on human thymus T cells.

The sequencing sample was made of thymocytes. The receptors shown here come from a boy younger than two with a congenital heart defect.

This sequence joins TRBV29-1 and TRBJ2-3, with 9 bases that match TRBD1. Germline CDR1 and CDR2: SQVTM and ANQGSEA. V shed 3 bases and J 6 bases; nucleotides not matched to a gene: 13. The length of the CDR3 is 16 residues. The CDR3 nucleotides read TGCAGCGTTGAGGATGACGGGACAGGGACCCAGGATACGCAGTATTTT. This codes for CSVEDDGTGTQDTQYF.

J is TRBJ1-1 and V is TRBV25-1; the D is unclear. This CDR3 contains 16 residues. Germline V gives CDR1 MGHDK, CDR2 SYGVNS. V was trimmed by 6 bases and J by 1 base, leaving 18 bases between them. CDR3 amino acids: CASRRANGEGNTEAFF. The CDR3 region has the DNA TGTGCCAGCAGGCGGGCTAACGGCGAGGGGAACACTGAAGCTTTCTTT.

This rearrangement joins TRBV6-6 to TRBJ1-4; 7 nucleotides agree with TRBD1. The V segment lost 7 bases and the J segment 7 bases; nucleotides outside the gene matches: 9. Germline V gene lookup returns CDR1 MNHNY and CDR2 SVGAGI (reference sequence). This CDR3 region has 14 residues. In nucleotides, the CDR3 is TGTGCCAGCAACTACCGGGACAGATCTGAAAAACTGTTTTTT. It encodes CASNYRDRSEKLFF.

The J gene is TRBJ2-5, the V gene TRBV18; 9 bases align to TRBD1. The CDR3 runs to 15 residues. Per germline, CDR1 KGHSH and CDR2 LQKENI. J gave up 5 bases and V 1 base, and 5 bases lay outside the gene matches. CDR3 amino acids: CASSPRHRGPETQYF. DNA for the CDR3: TGTGCCAGCTCACCACGCCACAGGGGGCCGGAGACCCAGTACTTC. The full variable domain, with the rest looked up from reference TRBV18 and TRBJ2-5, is NAGVMQNPRHLVRRRGQEARLRCSPMKGHSHVYWYRQLPEEGLKFMVYLQKENIIDESGMPKERFSAEFPKEGPSILRIQQVVRGDSAAYFCASSPRHRGPETQYFGPGTRLLVL.

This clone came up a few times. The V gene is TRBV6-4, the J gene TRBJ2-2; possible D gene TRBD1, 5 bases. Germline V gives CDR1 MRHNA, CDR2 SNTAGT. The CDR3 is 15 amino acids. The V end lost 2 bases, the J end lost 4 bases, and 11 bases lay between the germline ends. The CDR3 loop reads CASSDGGAGTGELFF. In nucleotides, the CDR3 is TGTGCCAGCAGTGACGGTGGGGCAGGCACCGGGGAGCTGTTTTTT.

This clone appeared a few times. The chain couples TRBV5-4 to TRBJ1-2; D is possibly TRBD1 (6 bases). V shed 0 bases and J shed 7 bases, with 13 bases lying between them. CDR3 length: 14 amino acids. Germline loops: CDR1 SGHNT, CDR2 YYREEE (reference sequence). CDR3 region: CASSLGQGKGGYTF. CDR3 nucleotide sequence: TGTGCCAGCAGCTTGGGTCAGGGGAAGGGTGGCTACACCTTC.

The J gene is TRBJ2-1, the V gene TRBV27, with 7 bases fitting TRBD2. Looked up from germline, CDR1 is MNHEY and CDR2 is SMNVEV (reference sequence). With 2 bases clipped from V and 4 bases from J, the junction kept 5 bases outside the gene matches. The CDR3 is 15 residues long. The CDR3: CASSLEGGVYNEQFF. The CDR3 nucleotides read TGTGCCAGCAGTTTAGAGGGAGGGGTTTACAATGAGCAGTTCTTC.

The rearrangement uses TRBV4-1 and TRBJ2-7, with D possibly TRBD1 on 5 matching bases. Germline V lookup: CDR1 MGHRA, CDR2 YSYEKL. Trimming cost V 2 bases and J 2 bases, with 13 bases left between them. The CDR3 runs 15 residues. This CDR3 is CASSQHDSTPYEQYF. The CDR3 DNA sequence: TGCGCCAGCAGCCAACACGACAGTACCCCCTACGAGCAGTACTTC.

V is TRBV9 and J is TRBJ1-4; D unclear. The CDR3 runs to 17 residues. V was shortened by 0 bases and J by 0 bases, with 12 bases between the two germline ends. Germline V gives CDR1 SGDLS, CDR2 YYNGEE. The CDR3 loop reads CASSVEEGPATNEKLFF. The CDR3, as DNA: TGTGCCAGCAGCGTAGAAGAGGGTCCTGCAACTAATGAAAAACTGTTTTTT.

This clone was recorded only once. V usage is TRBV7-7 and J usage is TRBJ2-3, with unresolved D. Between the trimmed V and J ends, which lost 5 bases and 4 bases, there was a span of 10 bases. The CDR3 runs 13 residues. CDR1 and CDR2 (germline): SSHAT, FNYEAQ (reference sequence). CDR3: CASSPSEADTQYF. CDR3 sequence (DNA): TGTGCCAGCAGCCCGTCCGAGGCAGATACGCAGTATTTT.

The CDR3 spells CASSGPMNTGELFF. CDR3 nucleotides: TGTGCCAGCAGCGGGCCAATGAACACCGGGGAGCTGTTTTTT. The chain uses TRBV5-4 and TRBJ2-2; no clear D. This CDR3 has 14 residues. V was clipped by 4 bases and J by 1 base, with 8 bases between them. CDR1 SGHNT and CDR2 YYREEE come from the germline V gene (reference sequence).

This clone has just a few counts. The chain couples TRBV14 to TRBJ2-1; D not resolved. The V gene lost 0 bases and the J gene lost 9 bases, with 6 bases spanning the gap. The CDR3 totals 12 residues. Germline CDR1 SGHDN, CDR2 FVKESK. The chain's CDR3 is CASSQEALEQFF. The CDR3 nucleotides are TGTGCCAGCAGCCAAGAAGCACTTGAGCAGTTCTTC.

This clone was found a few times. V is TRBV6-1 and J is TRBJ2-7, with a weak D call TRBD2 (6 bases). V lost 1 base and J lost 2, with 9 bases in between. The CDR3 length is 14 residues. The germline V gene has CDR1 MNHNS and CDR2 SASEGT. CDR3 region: CASSEVEGPYEQYF. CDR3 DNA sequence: TGTGCCAGCAGTGAAGTGGAGGGCCCCTACGAGCAGTACTTC.

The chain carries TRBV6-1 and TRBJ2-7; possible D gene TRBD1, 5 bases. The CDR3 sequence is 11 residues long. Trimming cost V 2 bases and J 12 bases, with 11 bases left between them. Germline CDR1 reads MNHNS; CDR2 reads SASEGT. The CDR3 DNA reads TGTGCCAGCAGTGAAAAGGGAACAGGGTACTTC. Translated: CASSEKGTGYF.

The CDR3 reads CASSQIQGGEQYF. CDR3 nucleotide sequence: TGCGCCAGCAGCCAGATACAGGGGGGGGAGCAGTACTTC. The chain joins TRBV4-3 to TRBJ2-7; D possibly corresponds to TRBD1 (8 bases). Germline V gene data show CDR1 as LGHNA and CDR2 as YSLEER. The CDR3 has 13 residues. Trimming left V 3 bases short and J 7 bases short, with 13 bases between.

The CDR3 DNA reads TGTGCCAGTAGTACTGGACAGGGTCCCGCAGATACGCAGTATTTT. Translating gives CASSTGQGPADTQYF. V is TRBV19 and J is TRBJ2-3; TRBD1 matches 8 bases. The CDR3 consists of 15 residues. The trim removed 4 bases at V and 4 bases at J, leaving 7 bases unmatched. In germline, CDR1 is LNHDA, CDR2 SQIVND (reference sequence).

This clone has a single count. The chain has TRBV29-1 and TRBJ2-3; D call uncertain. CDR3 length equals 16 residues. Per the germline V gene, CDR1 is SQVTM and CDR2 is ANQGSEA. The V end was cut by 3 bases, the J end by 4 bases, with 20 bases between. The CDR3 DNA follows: TGCAGCGTTGAGTGCAGAACAACCCCGATACCAGATACGCAGTATTTT. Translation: CSVECRTTPIPDTQYF.

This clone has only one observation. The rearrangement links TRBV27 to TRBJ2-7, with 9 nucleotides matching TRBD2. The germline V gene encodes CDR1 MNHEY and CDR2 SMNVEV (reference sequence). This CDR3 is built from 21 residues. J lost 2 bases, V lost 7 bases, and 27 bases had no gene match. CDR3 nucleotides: TGTGCCAGCACCCCACGAACTGGGGCCGACAGCGCTAGCGGGGTAGCCTACGAGCAGTACTTC. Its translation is CASTPRTGADSASGVAYEQYF.

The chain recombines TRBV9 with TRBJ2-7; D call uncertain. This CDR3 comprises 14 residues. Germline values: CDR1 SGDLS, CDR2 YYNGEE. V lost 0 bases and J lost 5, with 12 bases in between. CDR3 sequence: CASSVGGILHEQYF. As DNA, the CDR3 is TGTGCCAGCAGCGTAGGAGGAATCCTACACGAGCAGTACTTC.

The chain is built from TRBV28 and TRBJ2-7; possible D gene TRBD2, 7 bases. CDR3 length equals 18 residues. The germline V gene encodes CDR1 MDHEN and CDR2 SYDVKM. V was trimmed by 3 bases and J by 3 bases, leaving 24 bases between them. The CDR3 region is CASSFWQGMREGLYEQYF. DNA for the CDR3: TGTGCCAGCAGTTTTTGGCAGGGGATGAGGGAGGGACTCTACGAGCAGTACTTC.

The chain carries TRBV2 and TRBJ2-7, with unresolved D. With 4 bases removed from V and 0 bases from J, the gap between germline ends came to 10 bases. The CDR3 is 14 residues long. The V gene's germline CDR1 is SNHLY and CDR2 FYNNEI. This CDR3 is CASSVDWSSYEQYF. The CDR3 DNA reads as TGTGCCAGCAGTGTTGACTGGAGCTCCTACGAGCAGTACTTC.

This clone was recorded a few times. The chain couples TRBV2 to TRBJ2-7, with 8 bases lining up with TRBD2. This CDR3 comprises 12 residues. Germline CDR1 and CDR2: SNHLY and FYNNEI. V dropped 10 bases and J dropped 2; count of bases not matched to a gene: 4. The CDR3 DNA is TGTGCCACCTCGGGAGGGACCTACGAGCAGTACTTC. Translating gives CATSGGTYEQYF.

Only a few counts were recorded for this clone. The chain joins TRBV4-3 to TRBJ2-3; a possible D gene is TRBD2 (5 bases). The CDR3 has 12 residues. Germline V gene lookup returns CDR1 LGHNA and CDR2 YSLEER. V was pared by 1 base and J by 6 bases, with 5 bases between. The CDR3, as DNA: TGCGCCAGCAGCCAAGGGGAGGATACGCAGTATTTT. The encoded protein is CASSQGEDTQYF.

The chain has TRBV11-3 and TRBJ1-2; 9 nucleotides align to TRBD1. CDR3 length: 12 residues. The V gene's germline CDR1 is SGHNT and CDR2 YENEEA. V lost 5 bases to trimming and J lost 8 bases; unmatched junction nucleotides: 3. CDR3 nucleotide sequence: TGTGCCAGCAGCCTGGACAGGGGCGGCTACACCTTC. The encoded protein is CASSLDRGGYTF.

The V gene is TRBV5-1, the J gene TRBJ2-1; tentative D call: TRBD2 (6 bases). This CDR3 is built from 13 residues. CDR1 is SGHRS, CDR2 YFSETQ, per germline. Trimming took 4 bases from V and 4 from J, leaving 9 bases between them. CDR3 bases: TGCGCCAGCAGCCCGGAGGGATACAATGAGCAGTTCTTC. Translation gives CASSPEGYNEQFF. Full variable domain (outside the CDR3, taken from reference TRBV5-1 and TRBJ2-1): KAGVTQTPRYLIKTRGQQVTLSCSPISGHRSVSWYQQTPGQGLQFLFEYFSETQRNKGNFPGRFSGRQFSNSRSEMNVSTLELGDSALYLCASSPEGYNEQFFGPGTRLTVL.

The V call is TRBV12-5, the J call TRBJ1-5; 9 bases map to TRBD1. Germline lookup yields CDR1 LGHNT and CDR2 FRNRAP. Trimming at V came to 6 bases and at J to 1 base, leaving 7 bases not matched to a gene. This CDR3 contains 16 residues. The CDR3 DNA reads TGTGCTAGTGGCCCGGGACAGGGTACCAGCAATCAGCCCCAGCATTTT. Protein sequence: CASGPGQGTSNQPQHF.

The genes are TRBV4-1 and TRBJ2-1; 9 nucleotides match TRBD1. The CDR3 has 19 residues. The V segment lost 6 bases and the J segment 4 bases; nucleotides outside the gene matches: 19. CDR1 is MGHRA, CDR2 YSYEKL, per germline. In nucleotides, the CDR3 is TGCGCCAGCAGTCCCTGGGGGCGGGACAGGGTGAGTGGTTACAATGAGCAGTTCTTC. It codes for CASSPWGRDRVSGYNEQFF.

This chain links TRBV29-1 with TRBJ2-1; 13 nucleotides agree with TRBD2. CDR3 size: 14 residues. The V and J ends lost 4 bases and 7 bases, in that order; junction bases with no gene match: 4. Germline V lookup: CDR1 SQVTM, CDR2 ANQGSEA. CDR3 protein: CSVGGLAGRNEQFF. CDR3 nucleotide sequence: TGCAGCGTTGGGGGACTAGCGGGAAGGAATGAGCAGTTCTTC.

The CDR3 spells CASSDLADKNTGELFF. The CDR3 DNA is TGTGCCAGCAGTGACCTAGCGGACAAGAACACCGGGGAGCTGTTTTTT. V is TRBV6-1 and J is TRBJ2-2, with 7 positions matching TRBD2. Looked up from germline, CDR1 is MNHNS and CDR2 is SASEGT. V dropped 3 bases and J dropped 1; count of bases not matched to a gene: 5. This CDR3 contains 16 residues.

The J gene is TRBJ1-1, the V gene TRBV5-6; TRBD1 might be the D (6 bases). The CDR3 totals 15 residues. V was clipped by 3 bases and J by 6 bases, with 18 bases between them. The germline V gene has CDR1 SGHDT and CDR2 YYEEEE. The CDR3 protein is CASSSQGTPGAEAFF. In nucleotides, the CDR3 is TGTGCCAGCAGCTCACAGGGTACCCCCGGGGCTGAAGCTTTCTTT.